Below, 14 T cell receptor beta chains from the same sample are listed, as sequenced in a study of neurological immune-mediated disorders. From the 5' RACE reads, TCRdb called clonotypes with MiXCR, one entry per CDR3 protein. This table has fewer than 11,000 distinct CDR3 sequences, approximately 21% appearing once. Sequenced input: CD8+ T cells from blood. The receptor set was obtained from a woman aged 55 to 70 with HTLV-1-associated myelopathy (HAM/TSP).

This clonotype was seen many times. This rearrangement joins TRBV20-1 to TRBJ2-7; D is tentatively TRBD1 or TRBD2 (6 bases each). The V end was cut by 3 bases, the J end by 1 base, with 10 bases between. Germline-derived CDR1 and CDR2 are DFQATT and SNEGSKA (reference sequence). This CDR3 region has 13 residues. The CDR3, as DNA: TGCAGTGCTAGGGGGGGCGTATCCTACGAGCAGTACTTC. This translates into CSARGGVSYEQYF.

This clonotype was detected many times. The chain is built from TRBV5-4 and TRBJ2-1; TRBD1 aligns across 12 bases. The CDR3 runs 15 residues. Trimming cost V 0 bases and J 8 bases; bases outside gene matches: 3. Germline CDR1 is SGHNT and CDR2 is YYREEE (reference sequence). The CDR3 here is CASSLGGTGGDEQFF. The CDR3 DNA reads as TGTGCCAGCAGCTTGGGGGGGACAGGGGGCGATGAGCAGTTCTTC.

This clonotype was counted many times. The V and J genes are TRBV6-5 and TRBJ2-3; no clear D gene. Germline V gene data show CDR1 as MNHEY and CDR2 as SVGAGI. The V gene lost 0 bases and the J gene lost 6 bases, with 7 bases spanning the gap. The CDR3 is 13 residues long. DNA of the CDR3: TGTGCCAGCAGTTACTCCAGAGAGGATACGCAGTATTTT. Encoded protein: CASSYSREDTQYF.

This clonotype was detected many times. V is TRBV5-1 and J is TRBJ2-7; D gene ambiguous. CDR1 SGHRS and CDR2 YFSETQ come from the germline V gene. Trimming stripped 0 bases from V and 2 bases from J, with 12 bases between. The CDR3 runs 15 residues. In DNA, the CDR3 is TGCGCCAGCAGCTTGGGGAGCCCTCGGGCCTACGAGCAGTACTTC. Translating gives CASSLGSPRAYEQYF. The variable domain in full, with the rest retrieved from reference TRBV5-1 and TRBJ2-7, is KAGVTQTPRYLIKTRGQQVTLSCSPISGHRSVSWYQQTPGQGLQFLFEYFSETQRNKGNFPGRFSGRQFSNSRSEMNVSTLELGDSALYLCASSLGSPRAYEQYFGPGTRLTVT.

This clonotype was seen a few times. The chain is built from TRBV3-1 and TRBJ2-3, with TRBD2 matching over 14 bases. The CDR3 runs to 17 residues. V lost 5 bases, J lost 11 bases, and 15 bases stayed unmatched. Germline V gene lookup returns CDR1 LGHDT and CDR2 YNNKEL (reference sequence). Here the CDR3 DNA reads TGTGCCAGCAGCTCCGGACTAGCGGGGGGAGTTTACAATGAGCAGTATTTT. Translation: CASSSGLAGGVYNEQYF.

This clonotype appeared many times. The CDR3 DNA is TGTGCCAGCAGTGAATTGGGGGGATATGGCTACACCTTC. This encodes CASSELGGYGYTF. The chain combines TRBV2 with TRBJ1-2; maybe TRBD1 (5 bases). Germline CDR1 reads SNHLY; CDR2 reads FYNNEI. The CDR3 is 13 residues long. The germline V and J ends were trimmed by 2 bases and 5 bases, with 9 bases remaining between them. Filled out from reference TRBV2 and TRBJ1-2, the complete variable domain reads EPEVTQTPSHQVTQMGQEVILRCVPISNHLYFYWYRQILGQKVEFLVSFYNNEISEKSEIFDDQFSVERPDGSNFTLKIRSTKLEDSAMYFCASSELGGYGYTFGSGTRLTVV.

This clonotype was recorded many times. The chain employs TRBV29-1 and TRBJ1-3; tentatively, D is TRBD1 (6 bases). Trimming shortened V by 7 bases and J by 4 bases, and 14 bases separated the two germline ends. The CDR3 length is 13 residues. Germline CDR1 is SQVTM and CDR2 is ANQGSEA. The CDR3 spells CSAYRAYGNTIYF. CDR3 nucleotide sequence: TGCAGCGCATACAGGGCGTACGGAAACACCATATATTTT.

Concerning this clonotype itself: Germline is not matched at one junction end, which may reflect a read error. J is TRBJ2-7 and V is TRBV7-6; a weak D match, TRBD1 (5 bases). The CDR3 sequence is 13 residues long. Germline CDR1 and CDR2: SGHVS and FNYEAQ. CDR3 coding DNA: TGTGCAAGCAGACAAGGGGTATCCTACGAGCAGTACTTC. This sequence encodes CASRQGVSYEQYF. Based on the CDR3 plus reference TRBV7-6 and TRBJ2-7, the full variable domain is GAGVSQSPRYKVTKRGQDVALRCDPISGHVSLYWYRQALGQGPEFLTYFNYEAQQDKSGLPNDRFSAERPEGSISTLTIQRTEQRDSAMYRCASRQGVSYEQYFGPGTRLTVT.

This clonotype has ten or more counts. This chain uses TRBV20-1 with TRBJ2-7; TRBD1 matches 8 bases. There are 14 residues in the CDR3. Germline V gene lookup returns CDR1 DFQATT and CDR2 SNEGSKA (reference sequence). Losses at the gene ends were 6 bases for V and 4 bases for J; bases not matched to a gene: 11. The CDR3, as DNA: TGCAGTGCCTCCGGGACAGGCCACTTTTACGAGCAGTACTTC. Translating gives CSASGTGHFYEQYF.

This clonotype was counted many times. The gene calls are TRBV6-1 and TRBJ2-1; D could derive from TRBD1 or TRBD2 (5 bases each). V was shortened by 5 bases and J by 3 bases, with 8 bases between the two germline ends. The CDR3 has 13 amino acids. Germline CDR1 is MNHNS and CDR2 is SASEGT. CDR3 in amino acids: CASSRDGYNEQFF. DNA for the CDR3: TGTGCCAGCAGTAGGGACGGCTACAATGAGCAGTTCTTC.

Many counts were recorded for this clonotype. The chain joins TRBV7-9 to TRBJ2-1; maybe TRBD1 (6 bases). The germline V and J ends were trimmed by 5 bases and 2 bases, with 16 bases remaining between them. The germline V gene has CDR1 SEHNR and CDR2 FQNEAQ (reference sequence). The length of the CDR3 is 16 residues. CDR3 nucleotide sequence: TGTGCCAGCAGCGGAAGAACCGGGACACCCTACAATGAGCAGTTCTTC. Translated: CASSGRTGTPYNEQFF.

This chain joins TRBV4-2 and TRBJ2-1; the match to TRBD2 covers 8 bases. CDR1 LGHNA and CDR2 YNFKEQ come from the germline V gene. Trimming cost V 0 bases and J 6 bases; bases outside gene matches: 7. This CDR3 comprises 16 residues. In DNA, the CDR3 is TGTGCCAGCAGCCAAGATTACGGGGGGGCGGCCAATGAGCAGTTCTTC. Amino acids: CASSQDYGGAANEQFF.

This clonotype was recorded many times. The J gene is TRBJ2-7, the V gene TRBV4-1; D remains unclear. V lost 8 bases to trimming and J lost 0 bases, with 11 bases between them. CDR1 MGHRA and CDR2 YSYEKL come from the germline V gene. The CDR3 contains 13 residues. This chain's CDR3 is CASAATPSYEQYF. The CDR3 coding sequence is TGCGCCAGCGCCGCTACTCCCTCCTACGAGCAGTACTTC.

Many counts were recorded for this clonotype. This chain links TRBV15 with TRBJ2-3, with TRBD2 matching over 14 bases. Trimming cost V 3 bases and J 4 bases; bases outside gene matches: 0. Germline values: CDR1 LNHNV, CDR2 YYDKDF (reference sequence). The CDR3 extends over 15 amino acids. CDR3 sequence reads: CATSRTSGGADTQYF. CDR3 DNA sequence: TGTGCCACCAGCAGGACTAGCGGGGGGGCAGATACGCAGTATTTT.